This is a list of T cell receptor beta chains from one sample in a study of cytomegalovirus exposure and HLA in healthy donors. This table comes from immunoSEQ multiplex PCR, and its TCRdb copy is limited to in-frame clones, with some not included. The data contain about 200,000 clones, about four fifths of them singletons. The sequenced sample was PBMCs. Receptor source: a girl aged 10 to 17 in good health and CMV-seropositive. The CDR3 runs from the conserved cysteine through the conserved F or W. Fields, in order: V gene, J gene, clone size, D gene, CDR3 protein, CDR3 DNA. D genes are given only for firm matches. Where a row states a size, it is once, few, many or the class of an expanded clone; other rows omit it.

v_gene: TRBV2; j_gene: TRBJ2-3; abundance: NA; d_gene: TRBD2; CDR3aa: CASSDAGVSTDTQYF; CDR3nt: TGTGCCAGCAGTGATGCGGGGGTTAGCACAGATACGCAGTATTTT
v_gene: TRBV10-1; j_gene: TRBJ2-1; abundance: NA; d_gene: NA; CDR3aa: CASSESSPEGYNEQFF; CDR3nt: TGCGCCAGCAGTGAGAGTTCGCCAGAGGGCTACAATGAGCAGTTCTTC
v_gene: TRBV7-6; j_gene: TRBJ2-5; abundance: NA; d_gene: NA; CDR3aa: CASSPDGGETQYF; CDR3nt: TGTGCCAGCAGCCCCGACGGCGGAGAGACCCAGTACTTC
v_gene: TRBV6-5; j_gene: TRBJ1-4; abundance: NA; d_gene: TRBD1; CDR3aa: CASRPPGGNEKLFF; CDR3nt: TGTGCCAGCAGGCCTCCAGGGGGGAATGAAAAACTGTTTTTT
v_gene: TRBV5-1; j_gene: TRBJ2-7; abundance: NA; d_gene: NA; CDR3aa: CASSLVPDSRTDEQYF; CDR3nt: TGCGCCAGCAGCTTAGTTCCGGACAGCCGGACCGACGAGCAGTACTTC
v_gene: TRBV18; j_gene: TRBJ2-7; abundance: NA; d_gene: NA; CDR3aa: CASSPRGGEQYF; CDR3nt: TGTGCCAGCTCTCCGAGGGGGGGCGAGCAGTACTTC
v_gene: TRBV11-2; j_gene: TRBJ2-5; abundance: NA; d_gene: TRBD2; CDR3aa: CASSLGLAGTWETQYF; CDR3nt: TGTGCCAGCAGCCTCGGACTAGCGGGGACATGGGAGACCCAGTACTTC
v_gene: TRBV21-1; j_gene: TRBJ2-2; abundance: NA; d_gene: NA; CDR3aa: CASSKAERVPRATGELFF; CDR3nt: TGTGCCAGCAGCAAAGCTGAGAGGGTCCCCCGGGCCACCGGGGAGCTGTTTTTT
v_gene: TRBV7-6; j_gene: TRBJ1-1; abundance: NA; d_gene: NA; CDR3aa: CASSEQAMNTEAFF; CDR3nt: TGTGCCAGCAGCGAACAGGCCATGAACACTGAAGCTTTCTTT
v_gene: TRBV4-1; j_gene: TRBJ1-2; abundance: NA; d_gene: NA; CDR3aa: CASSQAWTANNYGYTF; CDR3nt: TGCGCCAGCAGCCAAGCATGGACAGCCAACAACTATGGCTACACCTTC
v_gene: TRBV5-8; j_gene: TRBJ2-1; abundance: NA; d_gene: NA; CDR3aa: CASSLAGVGANEQFF; CDR3nt: TGTGCCAGCAGCTTGGCCGGGGTAGGAGCCAATGAGCAGTTCTTC
v_gene: TRBV4-1; j_gene: TRBJ2-3; abundance: NA; d_gene: TRBD2; CDR3aa: CASSQDPGLAGESTDTQYF; CDR3nt: TGCGCCAGCAGCCAAGACCCGGGACTAGCGGGGGAAAGCACAGATACGCAGTATTTT
v_gene: TRBV30; j_gene: TRBJ1-5; abundance: NA; d_gene: NA; CDR3aa: CAWSNGAAGNQPQHF; CDR3nt: TGTGCCTGGAGTAATGGGGCCGCAGGCAATCAGCCCCAGCATTTT
v_gene: TRBV10-1; j_gene: TRBJ2-7; abundance: NA; d_gene: TRBD2; CDR3aa: CATGTSGVSEQYF; CDR3nt: TGCGCCACAGGGACTAGCGGGGTCTCCGAGCAGTACTTC
v_gene: TRBV6-5; j_gene: TRBJ1-6; abundance: NA; d_gene: TRBD1; CDR3aa: CASRGQISPLHF; CDR3nt: TGTGCCAGCAGGGGACAGATATCACCCCTCCACTTT
v_gene: TRBV2; j_gene: TRBJ2-7; abundance: NA; d_gene: NA; CDR3aa: CASSQGESYEQYF; CDR3nt: TGTGCCAGCAGTCAGGGTGAGAGCTACGAGCAGTACTTC
v_gene: TRBV6-6; j_gene: TRBJ1-5; abundance: NA; d_gene: NA; CDR3aa: CASVHYSNQPQHF; CDR3nt: TGTGCCAGCGTGCACTATAGCAATCAGCCCCAGCATTTT
v_gene: TRBV6-5; j_gene: TRBJ2-5; abundance: NA; d_gene: NA; CDR3aa: CASSYGQLQETQYF; CDR3nt: TGTGCCAGCAGTTACGGGCAGCTCCAAGAGACCCAGTACTTC
v_gene: TRBV27; j_gene: TRBJ2-2; abundance: NA; d_gene: NA; CDR3aa: CASSLSRAGELFF; CDR3nt: TGTGCCAGCAGTTTATCGCGGGCCGGGGAGCTGTTTTTT
v_gene: TRBV6-1; j_gene: TRBJ1-4; abundance: NA; d_gene: TRBD1; CDR3aa: CASSEQGGGGKLFF; CDR3nt: TGTGCCAGCAGTGAACAGGGGGGTGGCGGAAAACTGTTTTTT
v_gene: TRBV28; j_gene: TRBJ1-5; abundance: once; d_gene: NA; CDR3aa: CASSIQGLGEPQHF; CDR3nt: TGTGCCAGCAGCATTCAGGGTCTAGGGGAGCCCCAGCATTTT
v_gene: TRBV9; j_gene: TRBJ1-2; abundance: NA; d_gene: TRBD1; CDR3aa: CASSVAGTGGYGYTF; CDR3nt: TGTGCCAGCAGCGTAGCTGGGACAGGGGGCTATGGCTACACCTTC
v_gene: TRBV7-9; j_gene: TRBJ2-1; abundance: NA; d_gene: TRBD2; CDR3aa: CASNPGGVNNEQFF; CDR3nt: TGTGCCAGCAACCCGGGGGGGGTTAACAATGAGCAGTTCTTC
v_gene: TRBV4-3; j_gene: TRBJ2-3; abundance: NA; d_gene: NA; CDR3aa: CASSQGRGGTDTQYF; CDR3nt: TGCGCCAGCAGCCAAGGACGCGGGGGCACAGATACGCAGTATTTT